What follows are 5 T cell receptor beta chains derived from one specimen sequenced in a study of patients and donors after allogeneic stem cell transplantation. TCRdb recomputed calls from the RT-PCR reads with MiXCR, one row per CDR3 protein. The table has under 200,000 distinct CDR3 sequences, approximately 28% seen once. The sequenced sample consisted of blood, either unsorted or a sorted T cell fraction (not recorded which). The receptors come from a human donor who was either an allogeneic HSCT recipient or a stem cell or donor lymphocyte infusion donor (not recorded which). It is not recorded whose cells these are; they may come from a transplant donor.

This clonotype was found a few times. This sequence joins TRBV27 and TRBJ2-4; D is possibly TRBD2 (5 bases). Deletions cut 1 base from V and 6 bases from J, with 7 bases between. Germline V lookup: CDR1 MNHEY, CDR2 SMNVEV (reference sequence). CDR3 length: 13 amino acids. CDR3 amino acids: CASSLLEGNIQYF. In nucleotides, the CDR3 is TGTGCCAGCAGTTTATTAGAGGGAAACATTCAGTACTTC.

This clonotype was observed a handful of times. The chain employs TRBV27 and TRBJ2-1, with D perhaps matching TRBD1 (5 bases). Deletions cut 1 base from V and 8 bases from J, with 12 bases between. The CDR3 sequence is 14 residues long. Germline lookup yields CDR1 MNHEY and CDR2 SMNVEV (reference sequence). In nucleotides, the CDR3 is TGTGCCAGCAGTTTATTCGGGCAGGGCGATGAGCAGTTCTTC. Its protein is CASSLFGQGDEQFF.

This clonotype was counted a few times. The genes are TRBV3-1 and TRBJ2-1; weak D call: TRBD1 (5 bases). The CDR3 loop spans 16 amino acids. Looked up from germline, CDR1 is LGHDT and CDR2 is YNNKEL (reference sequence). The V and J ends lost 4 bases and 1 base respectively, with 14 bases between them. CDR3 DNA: TGTGCCAGCAGCCCCCCTCAGGGTCGGTCCTACAATGAGCAGTTCTTC. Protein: CASSPPQGRSYNEQFF.

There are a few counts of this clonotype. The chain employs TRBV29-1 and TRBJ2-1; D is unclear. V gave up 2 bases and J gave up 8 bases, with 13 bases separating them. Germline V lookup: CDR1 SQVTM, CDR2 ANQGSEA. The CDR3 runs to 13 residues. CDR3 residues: CSVEKSAGDEQFF. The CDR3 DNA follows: TGCAGCGTTGAAAAGAGTGCTGGCGATGAGCAGTTCTTC.

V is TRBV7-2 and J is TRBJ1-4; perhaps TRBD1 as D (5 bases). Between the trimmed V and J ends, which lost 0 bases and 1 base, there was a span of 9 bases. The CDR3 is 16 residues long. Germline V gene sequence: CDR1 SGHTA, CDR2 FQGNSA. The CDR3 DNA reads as TGTGCCAGCAGCTTAGCGCTAAGGGGAACTAATGAAAAACTGTTTTTT. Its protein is CASSLALRGTNEKLFF. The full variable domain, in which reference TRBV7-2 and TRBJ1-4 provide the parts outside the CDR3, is GAGVSQSPSNKVTEKGKDVELRCDPISGHTALYWYRQSLGQGLEFLIYFQGNSAPDKSGLPSDRFSAERTGGSVSTLTIQRTQQEDSAVYLCASSLALRGTNEKLFFGSGTQLSVL.